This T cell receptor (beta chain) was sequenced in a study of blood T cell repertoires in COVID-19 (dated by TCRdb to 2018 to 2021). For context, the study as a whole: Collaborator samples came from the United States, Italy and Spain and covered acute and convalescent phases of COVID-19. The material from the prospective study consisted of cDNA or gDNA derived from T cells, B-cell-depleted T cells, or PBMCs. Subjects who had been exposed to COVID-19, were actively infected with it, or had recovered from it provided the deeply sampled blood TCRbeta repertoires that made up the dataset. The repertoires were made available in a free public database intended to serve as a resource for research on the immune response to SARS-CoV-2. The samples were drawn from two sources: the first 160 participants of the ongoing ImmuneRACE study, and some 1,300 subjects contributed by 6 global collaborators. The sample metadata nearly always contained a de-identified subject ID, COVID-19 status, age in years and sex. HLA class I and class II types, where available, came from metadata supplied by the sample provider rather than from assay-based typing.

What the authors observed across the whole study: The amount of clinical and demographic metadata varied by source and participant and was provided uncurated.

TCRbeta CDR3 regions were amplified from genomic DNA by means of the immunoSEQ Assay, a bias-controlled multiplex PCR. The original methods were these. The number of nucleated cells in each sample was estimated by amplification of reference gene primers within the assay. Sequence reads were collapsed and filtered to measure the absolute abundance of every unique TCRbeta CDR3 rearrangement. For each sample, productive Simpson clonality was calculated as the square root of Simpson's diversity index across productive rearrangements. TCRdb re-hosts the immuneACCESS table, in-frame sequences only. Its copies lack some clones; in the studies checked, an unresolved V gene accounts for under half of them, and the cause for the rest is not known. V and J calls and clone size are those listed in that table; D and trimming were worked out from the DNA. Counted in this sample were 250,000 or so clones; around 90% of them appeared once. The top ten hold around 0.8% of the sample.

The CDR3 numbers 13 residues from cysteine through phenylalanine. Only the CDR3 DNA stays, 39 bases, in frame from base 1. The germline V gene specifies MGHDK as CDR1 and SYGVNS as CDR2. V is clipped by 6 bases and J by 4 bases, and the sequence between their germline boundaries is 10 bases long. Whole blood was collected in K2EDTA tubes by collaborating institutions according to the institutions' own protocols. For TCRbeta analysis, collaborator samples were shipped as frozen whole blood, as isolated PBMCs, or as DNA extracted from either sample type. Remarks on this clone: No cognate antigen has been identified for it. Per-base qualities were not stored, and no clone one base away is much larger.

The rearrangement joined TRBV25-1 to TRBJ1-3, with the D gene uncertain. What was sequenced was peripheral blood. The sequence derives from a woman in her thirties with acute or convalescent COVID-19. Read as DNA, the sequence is TGTGCCAGCAGAGCTAGTTCGGGAAACACCATATATTTT. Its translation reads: CASRASSGNTIYF. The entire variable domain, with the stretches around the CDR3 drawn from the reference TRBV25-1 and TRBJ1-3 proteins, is EADIYQTPRYLVIGTGKKITLECSQTMGHDKMYWYQQDPGMELHLIHYSYGVNSTEKGDLSSESTVSRIRTEHFPLTLESARPSHTSQYLCASRASSGNTIYFGEGSWLTVV.